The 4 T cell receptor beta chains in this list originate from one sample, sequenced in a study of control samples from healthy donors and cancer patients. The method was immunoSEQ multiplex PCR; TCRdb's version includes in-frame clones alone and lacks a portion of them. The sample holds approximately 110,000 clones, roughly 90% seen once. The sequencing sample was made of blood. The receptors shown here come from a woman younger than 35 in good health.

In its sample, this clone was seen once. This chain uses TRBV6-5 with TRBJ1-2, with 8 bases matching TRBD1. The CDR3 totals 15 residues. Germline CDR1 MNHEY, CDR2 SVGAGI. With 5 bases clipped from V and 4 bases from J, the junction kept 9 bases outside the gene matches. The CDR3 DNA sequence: TGTGCCAGCAGTCACCGGGACAGGCGGCCCTATGGCTACACCTTC. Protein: CASSHRDRRPYGYTF.

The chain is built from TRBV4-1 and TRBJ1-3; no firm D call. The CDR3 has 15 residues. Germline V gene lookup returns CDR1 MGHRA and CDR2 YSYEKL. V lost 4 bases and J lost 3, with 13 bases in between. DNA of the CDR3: TGCGCCAGCAGCCCACACGGCGAGGGTGGAAACACCATATATTTT. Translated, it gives CASSPHGEGGNTIYF.

The chain's CDR3 is CATSRDGGGTNTGELFF. CDR3 sequence (DNA): TGTGCCACCAGCAGAGATGGGGGCGGGACGAACACCGGGGAGCTGTTTTTT. The chain links TRBV15 to TRBJ2-2; D could derive from TRBD1 or TRBD2 (6 bases each). CDR1 LNHNV and CDR2 YYDKDF come from the germline V gene (reference sequence). CDR3 length: 17 residues. V lost 0 bases, J lost 0 bases, and 11 bases lay in between. Complete variable domain (other parts from reference TRBV15 and TRBJ2-2): DAMVIQNPRYQVTQFGKPVTLSCSQTLNHNVMYWYQQKSSQAPKLLFHYYDKDFNNEADTPDNFQSRRPNTSFCFLDIRSPGLGDTAMYLCATSRDGGGTNTGELFFGEGSRLTVL.

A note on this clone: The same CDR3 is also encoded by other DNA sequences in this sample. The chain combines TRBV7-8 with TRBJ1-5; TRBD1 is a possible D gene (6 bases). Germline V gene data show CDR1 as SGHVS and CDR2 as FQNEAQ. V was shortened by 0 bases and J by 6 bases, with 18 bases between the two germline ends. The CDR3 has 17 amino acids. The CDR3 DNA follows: TGTGCCAGCAGCTTAGCCCGCATAGGGGGGTGGGGTCAGCCCCAGCATTTT. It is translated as CASSLARIGGWGQPQHF.